A single sample is the source of the 20 T cell receptor beta chains below, sequenced in a study of T cell changes during pregnancy in multiple sclerosis. Sequencing used immunoSEQ multiplex PCR; TCRdb keeps in-frame clones, though not all of them. The table has more than 55,000 clones, approximately 89% seen once; the top ten hold 1.4%. The starting material was peripheral blood, obtained in the second trimester of pregnancy. All receptors come from a female donor with multiple sclerosis, enrolled in a pregnancy study.

This clone was recorded at least ten times. The chain carries TRBV4-3 and TRBJ1-3; D is possibly TRBD1 (5 bases). Germline V CDR1 and CDR2: LGHNA, YSLEER. V was cut by 1 base and J by 0 bases, with 13 bases left in between. The CDR3 is 17 amino acids. The CDR3: CASSQVGGFSSGNTIYF. The CDR3 DNA reads TGCGCCAGCAGCCAAGTCGGGGGGTTTTCCTCTGGAAACACCATATATTTT.

This chain connects TRBV5-1 to TRBJ2-3, with TRBD2 identical over 10 bases. The CDR3 is made up of 15 amino acids. CDR1 is SGHRS, CDR2 YFSETQ, per germline. V lost 4 bases to trimming and J lost 6 bases; unmatched junction nucleotides: 8. DNA for the CDR3: TGCGCCAGCAGCGCCGGGACTAGCGTCGTGGATACGCAGTATTTT. It encodes CASSAGTSVVDTQYF. The variable domain in full, with the rest retrieved from reference TRBV5-1 and TRBJ2-3, is KAGVTQTPRYLIKTRGQQVTLSCSPISGHRSVSWYQQTPGQGLQFLFEYFSETQRNKGNFPGRFSGRQFSNSRSEMNVSTLELGDSALYLCASSAGTSVVDTQYFGPGTRLTVL.

The rearrangement links TRBV6-6 to TRBJ1-6, with D possibly matching TRBD1 (6 bases). V was trimmed by 6 bases and J by 6 bases, leaving 12 bases between them. CDR1 and CDR2 (germline): MNHNY, SVGAGI (reference sequence). The length of the CDR3 is 14 residues. The CDR3 region has the DNA TGTGCCAGCAGACAGGGAGAGGGTAATTCACCCCTCCACTTT. This codes for CASRQGEGNSPLHF.

As concerns this clone: This sample also contains other DNA sequences that code for the same CDR3. This sequence joins TRBV27 and TRBJ1-5; D is perhaps TRBD1 (5 bases). Trimming removed 4 bases at V and 0 bases at J, with 19 bases between. CDR1 is MNHEY, CDR2 SMNVEV, per germline (reference sequence). The CDR3 has 18 residues. The CDR3 DNA reads TGTGCCAGCAGTTCGCTGACAGATCCCCTCTATAGCAATCAGCCCCAGCATTTT. This gives the protein CASSSLTDPLYSNQPQHF.

The rearrangement joins TRBV21-1 to TRBJ1-2; the table names TRBD1, a call not compared with the DNA. TRBV21-1 corresponds to a pseudogene. There are 15 residues in the CDR3. CDR3 sequence (DNA): TGTGCCAGCAGCCCCCGGGACAGACTTAACTATGGCTACACCTTC. Translation: CASSPRDRLNYGYTF.

The chain employs TRBV29-1 and TRBJ2-7; D possibly corresponds to TRBD1 (6 bases). Per the germline V gene, CDR1 is SQVTM and CDR2 is ANQGSEA. This CDR3 is 13 amino acids long. V shed 0 bases and J shed 7 bases, with 13 bases lying between them. CDR3 sequence reads: CSVEEQGGGEQYF. CDR3 coding DNA: TGCAGCGTTGAAGAACAAGGGGGTGGTGAGCAGTACTTC.

The CDR3 DNA reads TGTGCCTGGAGGAACTCCGGGACAGGGGACACTGAAGCTTTCTTT. Protein product: CAWRNSGTGDTEAFF. This chain uses TRBV30 with TRBJ1-1; 10 bases are a match to TRBD1. Trimming at V came to 3 bases and at J to 3 bases, leaving 7 bases not matched to a gene. The CDR3 spans 15 residues. In germline, CDR1 is GTSNPN, CDR2 SVGIG (reference sequence).

The rearrangement uses TRBV6-5 and TRBJ1-1; 10 bases align to TRBD1. The CDR3 contains 12 residues. Per the germline V gene, CDR1 is MNHEY and CDR2 is SVGAGI. V was clipped by 5 bases and J by 12 bases; unmatched bases: 6. CDR3 DNA sequence: TGTGCCAGCAGTAGCGGGACAGGGGTTACTTTCTTT. This encodes CASSSGTGVTFF.

The chain uses TRBV19 and TRBJ2-7; D is undetermined. The CDR3 totals 14 residues. Trimming took 3 bases from V and 3 from J, leaving 12 bases between them. Germline CDR1 reads LNHDA; CDR2 reads SQIVND (reference sequence). DNA of the CDR3: TGTGCCAGTAGTATTGCCGGGTCCTTCTACGAGCAGTACTTC. This codes for CASSIAGSFYEQYF.

This chain uses TRBV29-1 with TRBJ1-2, with D hard to call. The germline V gene encodes CDR1 SQVTM and CDR2 ANQGSEA. This CDR3 comprises 13 residues. V lost 4 bases to trimming and J lost 4 bases, with 13 bases between them. The DNA of the CDR3 is TGCAGCGTTGGTAGTCTTGGAGGCTATGGCTACACCTTC. Encoded protein: CSVGSLGGYGYTF. Using reference TRBV29-1 and TRBJ1-2 for the parts outside the CDR3, the full variable domain is SAVISQKPSRDICQRGTSLTIQCQVDSQVTMMFWYRQQPGQSLTLIATANQGSEATYESGFVIDKFPISRPNLTFSTLTVSNMSPEDSSIYLCSVGSLGGYGYTFGSGTRLTVV.

V gene TRBV5-6 combines with J gene TRBJ1-6; possible D gene TRBD1, 6 bases. This CDR3 contains 16 residues. Between the trimmed V and J ends, which lost 4 bases and 7 bases, there was a span of 18 bases. Germline values: CDR1 SGHDT, CDR2 YYEEEE. In DNA, the CDR3 is TGTGCCAGCAGCGCTACCACGAGGGGGTACAATTCACCCCTCCACTTT. Residues: CASSATTRGYNSPLHF.

V is TRBV5-4 and J is TRBJ2-1; TRBD1 matches 10 bases. Trimming at V came to 4 bases and at J to 7 bases, leaving 8 bases not matched to a gene. Germline V gene sequence: CDR1 SGHNT, CDR2 YYREEE (reference sequence). The CDR3 runs 15 residues. The CDR3 DNA reads as TGTGCCAGCAGCCACGACCGGGACAGGGGTAATGAGCAGTTCTTC. Translating gives CASSHDRDRGNEQFF.

The V call is TRBV19, the J call TRBJ1-1, with D perhaps TRBD1 (6 bases). CDR1 LNHDA and CDR2 SQIVND come from the germline V gene (reference sequence). The CDR3 spans 16 residues. Trimming left V 4 bases short and J 1 base short, with 16 bases between. The CDR3 is CASSNNKLQGNTEAFF. CDR3 nucleotide sequence: TGTGCCAGTAGTAATAACAAACTACAGGGGAACACTGAAGCTTTCTTT.

The V gene is TRBV14, the J gene TRBJ2-1; TRBD2 aligns across 7 bases. Looked up from germline, CDR1 is SGHDN and CDR2 is FVKESK. Losses at the gene ends were 2 bases for V and 9 bases for J; bases not matched to a gene: 13. This CDR3 has 16 residues. CDR3 amino acids: CASSQIPWEGLGEQFF. CDR3 nucleotides: TGTGCCAGCAGCCAAATTCCGTGGGAGGGCCTTGGTGAGCAGTTCTTC. Filled out from reference TRBV14 and TRBJ2-1, the complete variable domain reads EAGVTQFPSHSVIEKGQTVTLRCDPISGHDNLYWYRRVMGKEIKFLLHFVKESKQDESGMPNNRFLAERTGGTYSTLKVQPAELEDSGVYFCASSQIPWEGLGEQFFGPGTRLTVL.

The chain combines TRBV18 with TRBJ2-3; D is possibly TRBD2 (5 bases). Germline-derived CDR1 and CDR2 are KGHSH and LQKENI. The CDR3 length is 16 residues. Trimming stripped 3 bases from V and 0 bases from J, with 13 bases between. The CDR3 nucleotides are TGTGCCAGCTCACCGCAATTAGCGTCTAGCACAGATACGCAGTATTTT. This sequence encodes CASSPQLASSTDTQYF.

This chain uses TRBV2 with TRBJ1-2; 7 nucleotides match TRBD1. Germline values: CDR1 SNHLY, CDR2 FYNNEI. The CDR3 runs to 13 residues. The trim removed 7 bases at V and 2 bases at J, leaving 4 bases unmatched. CDR3 in amino acids: CASIQTGNYGYTF. The CDR3 region has the DNA TGTGCCAGCATCCAGACAGGGAACTATGGCTACACCTTC.

J is TRBJ1-5 and V is TRBV7-2, with D unresolved. The germline gives CDR1 SGHTA, CDR2 FQGNSA. This CDR3 comprises 16 residues. Trimming left V 4 bases short and J 1 base short, with 14 bases between. The CDR3 sequence is CASSWTGSGSNQPQHF. The CDR3 DNA is TGTGCCAGCAGCTGGACTGGGTCGGGGAGCAATCAGCCCCAGCATTTT.

J is TRBJ2-7 and V is TRBV6-1, with D possibly TRBD2 on 5 matching bases. Germline CDR1 MNHNS, CDR2 SASEGT. The CDR3 runs to 10 residues. V lost 8 bases and J lost 3, with 5 bases in between. The CDR3 protein is CASGGYEQYF. The CDR3 DNA sequence: TGTGCCAGCGGAGGCTACGAGCAGTACTTC.

The CDR3 region is CASRPTSGPSYEQYF. DNA of the CDR3: TGTGCCAGCAGACCAACTAGCGGTCCCTCCTACGAGCAGTACTTC. This sequence joins TRBV7-9 and TRBJ2-7, with 8 bases fitting TRBD2. The CDR3 has 15 amino acids. The V segment lost 6 bases and the J segment 0 bases; nucleotides outside the gene matches: 7. The germline V gene encodes CDR1 SEHNR and CDR2 FQNEAQ (reference sequence). The whole variable domain, filled in from reference TRBV7-9 and TRBJ2-7, reads DTGVSQNPRHKITKRGQNVTFRCDPISEHNRLYWYRQTLGQGPEFLTYFQNEAQLEKSRLLSDRFSAERPKGSFSTLEIQRTEQGDSAMYLCASRPTSGPSYEQYFGPGTRLTVT.

Only one count was recorded for this clone. V gene TRBV4-2 combines with J gene TRBJ2-2, with TRBD2 identical over 16 bases. V lost 3 bases and J lost 5; bases outside the gene matches: 12. The CDR3 length is 20 residues. CDR1 LGHNA and CDR2 YNFKEQ come from the germline V gene. CDR3 DNA: TGTGCCAGCAGCCAGAGAACCGGGACTAGCGGGGGGGAAAGGACCGGGGAGCTGTTTTTT. It translates to CASSQRTGTSGGERTGELFF.